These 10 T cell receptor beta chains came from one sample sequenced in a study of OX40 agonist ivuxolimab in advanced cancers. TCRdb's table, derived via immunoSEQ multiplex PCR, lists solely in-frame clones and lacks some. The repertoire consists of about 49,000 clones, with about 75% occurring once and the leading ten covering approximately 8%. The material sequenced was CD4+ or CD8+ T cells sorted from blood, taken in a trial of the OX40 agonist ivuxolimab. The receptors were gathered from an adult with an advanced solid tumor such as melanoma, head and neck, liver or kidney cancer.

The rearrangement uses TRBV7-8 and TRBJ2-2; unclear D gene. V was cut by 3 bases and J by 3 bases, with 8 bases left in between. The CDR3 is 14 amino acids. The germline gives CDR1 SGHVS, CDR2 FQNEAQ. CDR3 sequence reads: CASSLIGHTGELFF. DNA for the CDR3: TGTGCCAGCAGCTTGATTGGGCACACCGGGGAGCTGTTTTTT.

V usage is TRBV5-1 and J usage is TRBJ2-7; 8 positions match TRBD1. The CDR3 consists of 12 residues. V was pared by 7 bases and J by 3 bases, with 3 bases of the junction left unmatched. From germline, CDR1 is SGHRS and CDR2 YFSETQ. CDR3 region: CASRDRGYEQYF. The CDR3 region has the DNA TGCGCCAGCCGCGACAGGGGCTACGAGCAGTACTTC.

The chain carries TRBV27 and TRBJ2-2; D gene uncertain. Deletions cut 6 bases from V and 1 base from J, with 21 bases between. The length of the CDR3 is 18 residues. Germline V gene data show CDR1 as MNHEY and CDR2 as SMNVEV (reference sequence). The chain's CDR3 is CASSRRGSSMRNTGELFF. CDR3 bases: TGTGCCAGCAGCCGGCGAGGCAGTTCAATGAGGAACACCGGGGAGCTGTTTTTT.

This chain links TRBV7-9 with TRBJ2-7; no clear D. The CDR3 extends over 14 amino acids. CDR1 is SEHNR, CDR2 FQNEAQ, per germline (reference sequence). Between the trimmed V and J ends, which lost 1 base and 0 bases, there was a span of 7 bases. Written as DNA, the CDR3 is TGTGCCAGCAGCTTAGAAGTCCTCTCCTACGAGCAGTACTTC. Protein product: CASSLEVLSYEQYF. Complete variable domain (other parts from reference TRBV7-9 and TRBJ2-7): DTGVSQNPRHKITKRGQNVTFRCDPISEHNRLYWYRQTLGQGPEFLTYFQNEAQLEKSRLLSDRFSAERPKGSFSTLEIQRTEQGDSAMYLCASSLEVLSYEQYFGPGTRLTVT.

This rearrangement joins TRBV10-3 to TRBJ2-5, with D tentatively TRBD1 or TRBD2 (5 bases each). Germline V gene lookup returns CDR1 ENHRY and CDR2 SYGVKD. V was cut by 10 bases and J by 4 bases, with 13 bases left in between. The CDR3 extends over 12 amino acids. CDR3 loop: CATSGSGETQYF. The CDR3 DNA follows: TGTGCCACCTCAGGGAGTGGAGAGACCCAGTACTTC.

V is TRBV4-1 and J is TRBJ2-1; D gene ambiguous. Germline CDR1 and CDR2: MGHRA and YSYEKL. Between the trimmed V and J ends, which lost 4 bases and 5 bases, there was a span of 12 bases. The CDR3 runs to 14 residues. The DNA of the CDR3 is TGCGCCAGCAGCCTCAGTCCAGTTGACAATGAGCAGTTCTTC. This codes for CASSLSPVDNEQFF.

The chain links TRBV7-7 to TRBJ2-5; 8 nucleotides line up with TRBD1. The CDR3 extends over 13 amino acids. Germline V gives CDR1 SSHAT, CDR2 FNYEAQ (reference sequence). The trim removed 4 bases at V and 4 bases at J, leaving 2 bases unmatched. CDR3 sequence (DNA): TGTGCCAGCAGCTCGGACAGGGCAGAGACCCAGTACTTC. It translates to CASSSDRAETQYF.

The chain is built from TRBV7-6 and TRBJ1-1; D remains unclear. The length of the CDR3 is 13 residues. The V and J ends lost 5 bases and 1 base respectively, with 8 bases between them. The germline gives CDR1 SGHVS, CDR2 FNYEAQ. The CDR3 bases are TGTGCCAGCAGCGGTTACAGGAACACTGAAGCTTTCTTT. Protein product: CASSGYRNTEAFF.

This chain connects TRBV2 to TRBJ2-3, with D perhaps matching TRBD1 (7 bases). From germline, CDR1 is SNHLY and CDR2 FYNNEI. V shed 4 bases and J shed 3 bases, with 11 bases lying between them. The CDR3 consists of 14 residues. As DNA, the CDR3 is TGTGCCAGCAGTGGACAGGGAGGAACAGATACGCAGTATTTT. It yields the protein CASSGQGGTDTQYF. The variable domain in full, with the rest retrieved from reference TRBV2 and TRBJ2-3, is EPEVTQTPSHQVTQMGQEVILRCVPISNHLYFYWYRQILGQKVEFLVSFYNNEISEKSEIFDDQFSVERPDGSNFTLKIRSTKLEDSAMYFCASSGQGGTDTQYFGPGTRLTVL.

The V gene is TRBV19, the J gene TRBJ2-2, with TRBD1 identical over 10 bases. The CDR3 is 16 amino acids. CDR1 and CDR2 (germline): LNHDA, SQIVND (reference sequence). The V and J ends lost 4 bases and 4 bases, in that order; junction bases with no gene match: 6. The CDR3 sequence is CASSTPGTGATGELFF. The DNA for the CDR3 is TGTGCCAGTAGTACTCCCGGGACAGGGGCCACCGGGGAGCTGTTTTTT.